The clone carrying this T cell receptor (beta chain) appeared a few times. The antigen remains undetermined. At one end the junction does not follow the germline gene, possibly because of a read error. The record originates from a study of neurological immune-mediated disorders. Study-level findings and limits: Any association between clinical or MRI features and the multiple sclerosis repertoire cluster was absent. None of the CDR3 amino acid sequences of expanded clones recurred across subjects, suggesting private repertoires in all groups. Phylogenetic analysis grouped 18 of 34 multiple sclerosis patients' repertoires together, suggesting a possible repertoire signature.

Germline CDR1 and CDR2: DFQATT and SNEGSKA (reference sequence). CDR3 size: 12 residues. The method for making cDNA was 5'RACE, and it used 10-nucleotide random UMIs. TCRdb re-analysed the 5' RACE reads in MiXCR, keeping a single row per CDR3 protein. This sample yields fewer than 80,000 distinct CDR3 sequences, of which under 5.5% are seen a single time; 3.4% belongs to the top ten. The sequenced sample consisted of PBMCs. The sequence was collected from a woman aged 50 to 60 with multiple sclerosis. The genes are TRBV20-1 and TRBJ1-6, with D possibly being TRBD1 (6 bases). This CDR3 is CSARGRGNPLNF. For the CDR3, the DNA is TGCAGTGCTAGAGGCAGGGGCAATCCCCTCAACTTT.